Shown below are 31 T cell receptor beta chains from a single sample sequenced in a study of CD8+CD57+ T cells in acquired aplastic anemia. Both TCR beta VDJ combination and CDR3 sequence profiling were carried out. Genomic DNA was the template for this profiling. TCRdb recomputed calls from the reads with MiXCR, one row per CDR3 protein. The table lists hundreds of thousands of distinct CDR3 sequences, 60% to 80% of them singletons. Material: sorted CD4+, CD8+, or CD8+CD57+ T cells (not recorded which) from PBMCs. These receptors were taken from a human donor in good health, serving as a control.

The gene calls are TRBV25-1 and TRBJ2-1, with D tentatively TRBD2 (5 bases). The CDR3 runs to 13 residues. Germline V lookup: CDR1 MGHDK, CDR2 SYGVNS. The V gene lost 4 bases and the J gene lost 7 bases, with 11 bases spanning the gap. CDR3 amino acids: CASSVSGVNEQFF. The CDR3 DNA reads TGTGCCAGCAGTGTTTCCGGGGTGAATGAGCAGTTCTTC. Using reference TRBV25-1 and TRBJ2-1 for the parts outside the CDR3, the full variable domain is EADIYQTPRYLVIGTGKKITLECSQTMGHDKMYWYQQDPGMELHLIHYSYGVNSTEKGDLSSESTVSRIRTEHFPLTLESARPSHTSQYLCASSVSGVNEQFFGPGTRLTVL.

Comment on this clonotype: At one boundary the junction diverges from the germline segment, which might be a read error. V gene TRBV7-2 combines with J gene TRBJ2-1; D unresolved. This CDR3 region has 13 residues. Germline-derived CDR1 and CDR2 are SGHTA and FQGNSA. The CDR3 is CASSLATDTEQFF. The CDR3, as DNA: TGCGCCAGCAGCTTAGCCACCGACACCGAGCAGTTCTTC. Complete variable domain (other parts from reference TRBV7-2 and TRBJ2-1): GAGVSQSPSNKVTEKGKDVELRCDPISGHTALYWYRQSLGQGLEFLIYFQGNSAPDKSGLPSDRFSAERTGGSVSTLTIQRTQQEDSAVYLCASSLATDTEQFFGPGTRLTVL.

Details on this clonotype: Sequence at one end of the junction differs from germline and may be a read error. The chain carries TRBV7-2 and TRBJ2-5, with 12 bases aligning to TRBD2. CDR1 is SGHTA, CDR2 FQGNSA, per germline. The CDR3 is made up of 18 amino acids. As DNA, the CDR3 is TGTGCCAGCAGGCCCCCCCTCCGTCTAGCGGGGGGGTGGGAGACCCAGTGCTTC. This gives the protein CASRPPLRLAGGWETQCF.

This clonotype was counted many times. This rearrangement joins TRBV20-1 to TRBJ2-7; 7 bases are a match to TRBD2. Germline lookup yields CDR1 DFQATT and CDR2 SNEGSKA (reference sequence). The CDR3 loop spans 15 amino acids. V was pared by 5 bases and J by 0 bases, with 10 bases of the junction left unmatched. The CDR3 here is CSAWNQRGSSYEQYF. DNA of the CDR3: TGCAGTGCTTGGAACCAGCGGGGCAGCTCCTACGAGCAGTACTTC.

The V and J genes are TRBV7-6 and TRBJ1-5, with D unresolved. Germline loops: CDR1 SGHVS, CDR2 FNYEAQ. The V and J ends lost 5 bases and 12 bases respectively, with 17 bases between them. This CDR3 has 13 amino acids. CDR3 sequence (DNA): TGTGCCAGCAGCCGGGAGATCAATAAGCACCAGCATTTT. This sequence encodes CASSREINKHQHF.

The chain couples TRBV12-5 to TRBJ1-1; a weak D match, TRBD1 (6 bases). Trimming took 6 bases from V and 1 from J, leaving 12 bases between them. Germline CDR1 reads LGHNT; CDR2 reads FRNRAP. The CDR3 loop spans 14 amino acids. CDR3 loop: CASGLQGENTEAFF. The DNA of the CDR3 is TGTGCTAGTGGGTTACAGGGCGAGAACACTGAAGCTTTCTTT.

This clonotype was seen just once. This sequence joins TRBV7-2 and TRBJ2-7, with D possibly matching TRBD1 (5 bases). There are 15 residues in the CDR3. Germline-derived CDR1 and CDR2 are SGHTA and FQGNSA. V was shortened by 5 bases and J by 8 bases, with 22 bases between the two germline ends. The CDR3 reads CASSEAGWSTDKQYF. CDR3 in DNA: TGTGCCAGCAGCGAAGCAGGGTGGAGCACAGATAAGCAGTACTTC.

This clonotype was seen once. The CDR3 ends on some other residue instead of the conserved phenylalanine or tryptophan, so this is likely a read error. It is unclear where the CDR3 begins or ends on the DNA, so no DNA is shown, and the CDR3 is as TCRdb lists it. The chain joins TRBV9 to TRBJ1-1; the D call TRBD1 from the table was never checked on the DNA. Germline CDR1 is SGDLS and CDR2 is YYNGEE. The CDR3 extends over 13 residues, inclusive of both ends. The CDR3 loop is CATSREGRAGANI.

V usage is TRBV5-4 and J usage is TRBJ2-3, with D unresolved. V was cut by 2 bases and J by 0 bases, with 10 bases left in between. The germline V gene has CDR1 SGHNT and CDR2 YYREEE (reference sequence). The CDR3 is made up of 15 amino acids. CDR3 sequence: CASSLSSSSTDTQYF. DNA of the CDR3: TGTGCCAGCAGCTTATCCTCCTCTAGCACAGATACGCAGTATTTT.

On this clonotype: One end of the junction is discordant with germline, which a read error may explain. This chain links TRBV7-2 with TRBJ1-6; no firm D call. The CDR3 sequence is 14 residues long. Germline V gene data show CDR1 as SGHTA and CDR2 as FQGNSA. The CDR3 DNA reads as TGTGCCAGCAGCCAAGTGGTCGGTCGCTCGCCCCACCTCTTT. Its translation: CASSQVVGRSPHLF. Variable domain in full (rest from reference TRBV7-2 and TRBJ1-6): GAGVSQSPSNKVTEKGKDVELRCDPISGHTALYWYRQSLGQGLEFLIYFQGNSAPDKSGLPSDRFSAERTGGSVSTLTIQRTQQEDSAVYLCASSQVVGRSPHLFGNGTRLTVT.

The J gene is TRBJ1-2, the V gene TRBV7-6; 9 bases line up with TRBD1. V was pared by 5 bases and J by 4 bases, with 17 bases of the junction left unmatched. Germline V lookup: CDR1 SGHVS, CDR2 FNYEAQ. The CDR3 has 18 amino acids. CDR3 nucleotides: TGTGCCAGCAGCAAAGGATACCGGGACAGGGCAAGGGGCTATGGCTACACCTTC. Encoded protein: CASSKGYRDRARGYGYTF.

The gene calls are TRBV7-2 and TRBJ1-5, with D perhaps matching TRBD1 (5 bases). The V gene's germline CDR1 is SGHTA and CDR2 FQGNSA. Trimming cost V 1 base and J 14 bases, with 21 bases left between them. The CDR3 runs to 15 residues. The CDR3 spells CASSLGRRAEVDEHF. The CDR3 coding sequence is TGTGCCAGCAGCTTAGGTCGCAGGGCCGAGGTCGATGAGCATTTT. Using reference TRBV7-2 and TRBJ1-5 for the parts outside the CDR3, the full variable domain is GAGVSQSPSNKVTEKGKDVELRCDPISGHTALYWYRQSLGQGLEFLIYFQGNSAPDKSGLPSDRFSAERTGGSVSTLTIQRTQQEDSAVYLCASSLGRRAEVDEHFGDGTRLSIL.

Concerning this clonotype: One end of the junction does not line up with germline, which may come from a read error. This CDR3 reads CASSESRRTDTEEFF. The CDR3 nucleotides are TGTGCCAGCAGTGAATCGCGGCGCACCGACACTGAGGAGTTCTTT. V usage is TRBV2 and J usage is TRBJ2-1; D not certain. The CDR3 covers 15 residues. Germline assignment: CDR1 SNHLY and CDR2 FYNNEI.

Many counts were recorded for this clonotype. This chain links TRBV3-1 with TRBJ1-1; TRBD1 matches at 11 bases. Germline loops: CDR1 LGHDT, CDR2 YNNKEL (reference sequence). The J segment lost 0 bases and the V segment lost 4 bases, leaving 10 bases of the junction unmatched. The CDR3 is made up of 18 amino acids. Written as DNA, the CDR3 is TGTGCCAGCAGCCCAAAGGACAGGGGGCTTCGTGTGAACACTGAAGCTTTCTTT. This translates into CASSPKDRGLRVNTEAFF.

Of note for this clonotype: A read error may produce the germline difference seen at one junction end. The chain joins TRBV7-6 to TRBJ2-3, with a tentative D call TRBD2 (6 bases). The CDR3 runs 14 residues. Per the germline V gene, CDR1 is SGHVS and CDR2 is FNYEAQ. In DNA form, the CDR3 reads TGTGCCAGCAGCGCAGAAGCGGGTTCCAAAGAGACCCAGTTT. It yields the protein CASSAEAGSKETQF.

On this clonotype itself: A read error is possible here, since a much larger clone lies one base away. CDR3 nucleotide sequence: TGTGCCAGCAGTCACCGGACAGGGAACATTCTCTCTGGGGCCAACGTCCTGACTTTC. This codes for CASSHRTGNILSGANVLTF. The chain carries TRBV12-3 or TRBV12-4 and TRBJ2-6, with 8 bases identical to TRBD1. This CDR3 has 19 amino acids. The junction had 12 bases not matched to a gene; V was cut back by 5 bases and J by 0 bases.

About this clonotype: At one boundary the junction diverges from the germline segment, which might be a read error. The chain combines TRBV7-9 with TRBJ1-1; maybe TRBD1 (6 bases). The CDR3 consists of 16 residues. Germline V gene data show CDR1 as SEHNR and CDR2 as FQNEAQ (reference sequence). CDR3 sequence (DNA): TGTGCCAGCAGCTTACGAGTCACTAGGGGGAACACTGATGCTTTCTTT. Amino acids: CASSLRVTRGNTDAFF.

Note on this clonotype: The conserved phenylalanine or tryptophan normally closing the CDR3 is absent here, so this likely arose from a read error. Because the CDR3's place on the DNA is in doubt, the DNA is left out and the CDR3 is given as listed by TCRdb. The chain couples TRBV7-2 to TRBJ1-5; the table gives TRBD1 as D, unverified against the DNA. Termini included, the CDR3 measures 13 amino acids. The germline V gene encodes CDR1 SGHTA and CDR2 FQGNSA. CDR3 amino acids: CASSSTEGHQPQL.

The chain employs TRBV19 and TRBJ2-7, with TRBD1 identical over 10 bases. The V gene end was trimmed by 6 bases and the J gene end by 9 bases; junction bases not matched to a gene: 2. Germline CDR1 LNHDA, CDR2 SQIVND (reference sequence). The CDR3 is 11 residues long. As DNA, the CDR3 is TGTGCCAGTAGAGGGACAGGGGTGCAGTACTTC. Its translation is CASRGTGVQYF.

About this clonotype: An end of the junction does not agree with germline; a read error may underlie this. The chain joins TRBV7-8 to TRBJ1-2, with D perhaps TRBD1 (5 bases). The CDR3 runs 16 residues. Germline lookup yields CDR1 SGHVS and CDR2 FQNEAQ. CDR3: CASSVAATRVKNGYTF. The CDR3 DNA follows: TGTGCCAGCAGCGTAGCGGCCACCAGGGTAAAAAATGGCTACACCTTC.

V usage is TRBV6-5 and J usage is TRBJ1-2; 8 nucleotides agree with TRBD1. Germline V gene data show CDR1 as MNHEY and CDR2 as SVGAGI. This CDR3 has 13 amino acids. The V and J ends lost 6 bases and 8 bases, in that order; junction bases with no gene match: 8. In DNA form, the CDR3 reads TGTGCCAGCAGCAAAAGGACAGGGAGGGGCTACACCTTC. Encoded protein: CASSKRTGRGYTF.

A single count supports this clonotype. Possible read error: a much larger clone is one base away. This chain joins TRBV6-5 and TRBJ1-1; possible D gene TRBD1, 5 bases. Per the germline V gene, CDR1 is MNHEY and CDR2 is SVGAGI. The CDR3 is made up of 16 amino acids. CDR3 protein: CASSYEGAVWGTGAFF. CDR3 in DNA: TGTGCCAGCAGTTACGAAGGAGCCGTGTGGGGCACTGGAGCTTTCTTT.

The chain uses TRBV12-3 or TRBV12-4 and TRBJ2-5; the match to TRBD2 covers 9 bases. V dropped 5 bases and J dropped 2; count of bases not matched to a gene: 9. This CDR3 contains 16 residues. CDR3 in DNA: TGTGCCAGCAGTCCTGTAGCGGGGGACAATCAAGAGACCCAGTACTTC. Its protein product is CASSPVAGDNQETQYF.

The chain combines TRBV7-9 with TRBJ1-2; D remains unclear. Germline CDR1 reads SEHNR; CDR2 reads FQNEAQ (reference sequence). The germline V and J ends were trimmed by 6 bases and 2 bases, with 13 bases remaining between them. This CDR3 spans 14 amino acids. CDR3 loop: CASSYGRYNYGYTF. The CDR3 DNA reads TGTGCCAGCAGTTACGGCCGGTACAACTATGGCTACACCTTC.

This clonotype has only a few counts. The DNA of the CDR3 is TGCAGTGCTAGAGATGGGAGGGGAAACGAGCAGTACTTC. Translation gives CSARDGRGNEQYF. This rearrangement joins TRBV20-1 to TRBJ2-7; 7 bases match TRBD2. Looked up from germline, CDR1 is DFQATT and CDR2 is SNEGSKA (reference sequence). The CDR3 contains 13 residues. Trimming took 0 bases from V and 5 from J; bases not matched to a gene: 4.

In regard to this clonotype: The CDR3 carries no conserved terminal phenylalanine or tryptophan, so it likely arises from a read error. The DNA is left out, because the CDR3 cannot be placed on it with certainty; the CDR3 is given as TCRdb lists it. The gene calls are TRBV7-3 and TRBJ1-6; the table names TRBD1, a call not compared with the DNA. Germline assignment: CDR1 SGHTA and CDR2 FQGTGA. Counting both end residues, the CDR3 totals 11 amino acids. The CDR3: CASSLRDSFHI.

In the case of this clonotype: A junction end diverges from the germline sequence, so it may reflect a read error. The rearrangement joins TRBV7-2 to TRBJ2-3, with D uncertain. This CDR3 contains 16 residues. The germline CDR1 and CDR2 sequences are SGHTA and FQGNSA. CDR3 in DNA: TGTGCCAGCAGCCGAAGAGGCGGAGAAAGTACAGAGACGCAGTATTTT. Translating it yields CASSRRGGESTETQYF.

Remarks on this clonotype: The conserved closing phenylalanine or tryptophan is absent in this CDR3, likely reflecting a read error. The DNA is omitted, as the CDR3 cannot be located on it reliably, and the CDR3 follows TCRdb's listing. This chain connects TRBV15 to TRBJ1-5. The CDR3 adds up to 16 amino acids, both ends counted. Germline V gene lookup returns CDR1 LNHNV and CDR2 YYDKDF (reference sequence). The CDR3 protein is CATSRDKGGHQPQHFG.

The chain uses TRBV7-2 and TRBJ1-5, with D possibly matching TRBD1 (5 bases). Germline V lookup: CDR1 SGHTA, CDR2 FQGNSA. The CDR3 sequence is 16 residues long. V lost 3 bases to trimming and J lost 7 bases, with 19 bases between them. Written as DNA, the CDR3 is TGTGCCAGCAGCTTCAGGGAGGGAGGGTTTGAACAGCCCCAGCATTTT. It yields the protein CASSFREGGFEQPQHF.

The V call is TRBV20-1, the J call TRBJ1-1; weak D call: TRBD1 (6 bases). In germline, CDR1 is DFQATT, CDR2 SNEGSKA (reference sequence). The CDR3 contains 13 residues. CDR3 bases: TGCAGCGTCGATAGGGGGGAGGGAACTGAAGCTTTCTTT. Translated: CSVDRGEGTEAFF.

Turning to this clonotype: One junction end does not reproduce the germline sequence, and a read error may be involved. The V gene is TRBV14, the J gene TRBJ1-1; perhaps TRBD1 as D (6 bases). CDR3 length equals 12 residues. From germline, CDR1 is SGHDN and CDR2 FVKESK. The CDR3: CASSLNRAKAQF. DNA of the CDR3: TGTGCCAGCAGCCTAAACAGGGCAAAAGCTCAGTTT. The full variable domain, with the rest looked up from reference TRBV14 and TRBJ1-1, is EAGVTQFPSHSVIEKGQTVTLRCDPISGHDNLYWYRRVMGKEIKFLLHFVKESKQDESGMPNNRFLAERTGGTYSTLKVQPAELEDSGVYFCASSLNRAKAQFGQGTRLTVV.